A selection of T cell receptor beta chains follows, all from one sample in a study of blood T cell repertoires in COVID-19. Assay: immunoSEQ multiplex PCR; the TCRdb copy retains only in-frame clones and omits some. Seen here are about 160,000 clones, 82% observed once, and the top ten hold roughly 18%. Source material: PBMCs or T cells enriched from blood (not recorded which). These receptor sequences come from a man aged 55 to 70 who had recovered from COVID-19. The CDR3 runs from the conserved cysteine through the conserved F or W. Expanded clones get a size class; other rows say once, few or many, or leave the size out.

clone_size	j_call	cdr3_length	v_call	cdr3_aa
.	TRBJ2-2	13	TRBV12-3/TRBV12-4	CASRTILPGELFF
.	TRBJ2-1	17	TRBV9	CASSPPGLAGGQNEQFF
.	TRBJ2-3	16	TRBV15	CATSGGTSGRSDTQYF
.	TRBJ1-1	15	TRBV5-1	CASSLVGGMNTEAFF
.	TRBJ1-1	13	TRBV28	CASSYPTGGKAFF
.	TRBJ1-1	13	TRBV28	CASSFLVNTEAFF
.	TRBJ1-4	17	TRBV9	CASSVGGQGFTNEKLFF
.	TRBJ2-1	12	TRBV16	CASSQPPGEQFF
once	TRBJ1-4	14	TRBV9	CASSAAPSREKLFF
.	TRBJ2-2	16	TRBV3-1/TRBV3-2	CASSPGLAENTGELFF
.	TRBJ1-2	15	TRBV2	CASSESQGSWNGYTF
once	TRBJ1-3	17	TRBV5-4	CASSLSGQGAPGNTIYF
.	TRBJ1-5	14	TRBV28	CASRGRPLNQPQHF
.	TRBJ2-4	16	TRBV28	CASSITGTLAKNIQYF
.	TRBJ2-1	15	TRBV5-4	CASSDPGGPYNEQFF
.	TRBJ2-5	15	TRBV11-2	CASSLGDRARETQYF
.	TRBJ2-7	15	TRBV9	CASSVGSQSSYEQYF
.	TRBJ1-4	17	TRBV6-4	CASSDPKLEGASEKLFF
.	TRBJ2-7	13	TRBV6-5	CASSRDRGREQYF
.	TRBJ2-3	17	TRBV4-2	CASSQRTLAGGLYTQYF
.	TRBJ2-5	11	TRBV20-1	CSAPLRETQYF
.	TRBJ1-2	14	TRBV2	CASRSGGTNYGYTF
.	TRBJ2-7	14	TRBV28	CASKRTGGAYEQYF
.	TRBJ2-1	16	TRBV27	CASSSPGVQRTGEQFF
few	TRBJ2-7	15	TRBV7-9	CASSLDSLGFSEQYF
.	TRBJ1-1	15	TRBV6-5	CASSYQGRGSTEAFF
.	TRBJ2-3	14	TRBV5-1	CASSLGGPQDTQYF
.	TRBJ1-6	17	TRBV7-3	CASSLHPGLSSGSPLHF
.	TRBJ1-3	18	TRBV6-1	CASSDETGTGYSGNTIYF
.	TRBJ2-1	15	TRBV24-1	CASLPGHPAYNEQFF
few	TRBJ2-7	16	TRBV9	CASSVGGLAGNYEQYF
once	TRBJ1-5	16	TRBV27	CASSQILTGGGQPQHF
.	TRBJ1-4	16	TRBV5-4	CASSEGGGGGYEKLFF
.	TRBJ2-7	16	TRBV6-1	CASSEARGLASYEQYF
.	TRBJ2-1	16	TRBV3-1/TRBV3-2	CASSLLGTSGRNEQFF
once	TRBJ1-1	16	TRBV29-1	CSVEEVAAGVNTEAFF
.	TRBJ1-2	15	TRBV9	CASSVGDRASYGYTF